These 27 T cell receptor beta chains were all obtained from the same sample, sequenced in a study of blood T cell repertoires in COVID-19. The method was immunoSEQ multiplex PCR; TCRdb's version includes in-frame clones alone and lacks a portion of them. This repertoire shows some 220,000 clones, roughly 85% found once; its top ten account for roughly 12%. Sequencing was performed on peripheral blood. These receptors were taken from a woman aged 18-35 years who had recovered from COVID-19.

The chain uses TRBV9 and TRBJ1-1; TRBD1 matches at 7 bases. Per the germline V gene, CDR1 is SGDLS and CDR2 is YYNGEE. Trimming removed 0 bases from V and 5 bases from J; junction bases left unmatched: 1. The CDR3 runs to 13 residues. The CDR3 coding sequence is TGTGCCAGCAGCGTAGAGGACAGGACTGAAGCTTTCTTT. It codes for CASSVEDRTEAFF.

The DNA for the CDR3 is TGTGCCAGCAGCGTAGGGTCCGCAGCGGTCTCCTACGAGCAGTACTTC. Encoded protein: CASSVGSAAVSYEQYF. The chain couples TRBV9 to TRBJ2-7; D might be TRBD2 (5 bases). Trimming removed 0 bases from V and 0 bases from J, with 13 bases in between. The CDR3 runs to 16 residues. The germline V gene encodes CDR1 SGDLS and CDR2 YYNGEE.

The sample holds one count of this clone. The V and J genes are TRBV5-1 and TRBJ2-7; tentatively, D is TRBD1 (5 bases). The CDR3 runs to 13 residues. Trimming took 0 bases from V and 3 from J, leaving 7 bases between them. Germline loops: CDR1 SGHRS, CDR2 YFSETQ. The CDR3 reads CASSLGTFYEQYF. In nucleotides, the CDR3 is TGCGCCAGCAGCTTGGGGACATTCTACGAGCAGTACTTC.

The rearrangement links TRBV11-3 to TRBJ2-3, with 9 bases lining up with TRBD1. The CDR3 has 16 amino acids. The germline V gene has CDR1 SGHNT and CDR2 YENEEA. J gave up 1 base and V 1 base, and 3 bases lay outside the gene matches. The CDR3, as DNA: TGTGCCAGCAGCTTAGGGACAGGGGCCCGCACAGATACGCAGTATTTT. This encodes CASSLGTGARTDTQYF.

This chain uses TRBV27 with TRBJ1-6; 8 bases are a match to TRBD1. V was clipped by 6 bases and J by 1 base; unmatched bases: 11. CDR3 length: 18 residues. From germline, CDR1 is MNHEY and CDR2 SMNVEV (reference sequence). CDR3 nucleotides: TGTGCCAGCAGGTTCGACAGGGGCAGTAAGTCCTATAATTCACCCCTCCACTTT. Encoded protein: CASRFDRGSKSYNSPLHF.

The chain combines TRBV2 with TRBJ1-2; TRBD1 matches 7 bases. This CDR3 has 13 amino acids. The germline V gene encodes CDR1 SNHLY and CDR2 FYNNEI. V was clipped by 11 bases and J by 12 bases; unmatched bases: 18. The DNA of the CDR3 is TGTGCCGCAACTACTACAGGGGACCCTATAAACACCTTC. Encoded protein: CAATTTGDPINTF.

This chain joins TRBV6-6 and TRBJ1-6; D might be TRBD1 (5 bases). Trimming left V 0 bases short and J 19 bases short, with 22 bases between. The CDR3 consists of 15 residues. Germline V lookup: CDR1 MNHNY, CDR2 SVGAGI (reference sequence). The chain's CDR3 is CASSYSPVASGGGHF. The CDR3 region has the DNA TGTGCCAGCAGTTACTCCCCGGTTGCGTCCGGGGGGGGTCACTTT.

CDR3: CAWSVRRTSGHSNQPQHF. Here the CDR3 DNA reads TGTGCCTGGAGTGTAAGGAGGACTTCGGGACATAGCAATCAGCCCCAGCATTTT. This chain uses TRBV30 with TRBJ1-5; D might be TRBD1 (6 bases). Per germline, CDR1 GTSNPN and CDR2 SVGIG (reference sequence). The ends were cut back, 0 bases at V and 0 bases at J, with 18 bases in the middle. This CDR3 spans 18 amino acids.

The genes are TRBV5-4 and TRBJ2-1; 9 bases align to TRBD2. CDR1 and CDR2 (germline): SGHNT, YYREEE (reference sequence). The CDR3 covers 15 residues. J lost 4 bases, V lost 0 bases, and 2 bases had no gene match. The CDR3 spells CASSLGLAAYNEQFF. For the CDR3, the DNA is TGTGCCAGCAGCTTGGGACTAGCGGCTTACAATGAGCAGTTCTTC.

The rearrangement links TRBV5-4 to TRBJ2-5; 15 bases align to TRBD2. The CDR3 runs to 17 residues. The V segment lost 0 bases and the J segment 5 bases; nucleotides outside the gene matches: 5. Per germline, CDR1 SGHNT and CDR2 YYREEE (reference sequence). CDR3 sequence (DNA): TGTGCCAGCAGCTTGGGGACTAGCGGGAGGGGAGAGGAGACCCAGTACTTC. Protein: CASSLGTSGRGEETQYF.

The CDR3: CASSLALITAGANVLTF. CDR3 nucleotide sequence: TGTGCCAGCAGCTTAGCCCTCATAACGGCTGGGGCCAACGTCCTGACTTTC. The chain employs TRBV7-9 and TRBJ2-6; D gene ambiguous. This CDR3 region has 17 residues. Per germline, CDR1 SEHNR and CDR2 FQNEAQ (reference sequence). Trimming removed 0 bases at V and 2 bases at J, with 11 bases between.

The rearrangement uses TRBV19 and TRBJ1-1; the D gene is possibly TRBD1 (6 bases). The V gene's germline CDR1 is LNHDA and CDR2 SQIVND (reference sequence). The CDR3 totals 11 residues. V was clipped by 5 bases and J by 6 bases, with 7 bases between them. For the CDR3, the DNA is TGTGCCAGTAGTCCAGGGGCTGAAGCTTTCTTT. Translation: CASSPGAEAFF.

This clone was seen just once. The J gene is TRBJ1-5, the V gene TRBV6-2 or TRBV6-3; 8 nucleotides line up with TRBD1. Germline V lookup: CDR1 MNHEY, CDR2 SVGEGT. The CDR3 covers 16 residues. With 3 bases clipped from V and 4 bases from J, the junction kept 8 bases outside the gene matches. The CDR3 protein is CASSYPTGAINQPQHF. CDR3 sequence (DNA): TGTGCCAGCAGTTATCCGACAGGGGCTATAAATCAGCCCCAGCATTTT.

V gene TRBV27 combines with J gene TRBJ2-7, with 8 bases matching TRBD1. The CDR3 extends over 15 amino acids. The V and J ends lost 7 bases and 4 bases, in that order; junction bases with no gene match: 12. Germline-derived CDR1 and CDR2 are MNHEY and SMNVEV (reference sequence). CDR3 region: CASKPFDRGGYEQYF. CDR3 DNA: TGTGCCAGCAAACCTTTTGACAGGGGTGGATACGAGCAGTACTTC.

J is TRBJ2-7 and V is TRBV3-1 (or the pseudogene TRBV3-2); TRBD1 agrees at 12 bases. V trimming: 1 base; J trimming: 2 bases; junction bases outside the gene matches: 3. CDR1 and CDR2 from the germline V gene are LGHDT and YNNKEL (reference sequence). The CDR3 is 16 amino acids. As DNA, the CDR3 is TGTGCCAGCAGCCAAGCGGGGACAGGGGGCACCTACGAGCAGTACTTC. As protein: CASSQAGTGGTYEQYF.

V and J are TRBV27 and TRBJ1-2, with D possibly matching TRBD1 (6 bases). The CDR3 is 13 residues long. Germline CDR1 is MNHEY and CDR2 is SMNVEV (reference sequence). V shed 3 bases and J shed 4 bases, with 9 bases lying between them. The CDR3 DNA sequence: TGTGCCAGCAGTTTTGGGGGCCGCTATGGCTACACCTTC. The encoded protein is CASSFGGRYGYTF.

The chain carries TRBV19 and TRBJ1-2; D not resolved. CDR1 is LNHDA, CDR2 SQIVND, per germline (reference sequence). V lost 7 bases to trimming and J lost 4 bases, with 31 bases between them. The CDR3 is made up of 19 amino acids. The CDR3 nucleotides read TGTGCCAGTACCCGGAGGTGGCTCGGAAAAATAGTCGGGTTCTATGGCTACACCTTC. Translation: CASTRRWLGKIVGFYGYTF.

This clone was detected once. The chain combines TRBV3-1 (or the pseudogene TRBV3-2) with TRBJ1-4; no clear D. This CDR3 is built from 14 residues. The germline CDR1 and CDR2 sequences are LGHDT and YNNKEL (reference sequence). V was pared by 3 bases and J by 8 bases, with 13 bases between. CDR3 in amino acids: CASSQGPGREKLFF. The CDR3 bases are TGTGCCAGCAGCCAGGGCCCGGGAAGGGAAAAACTGTTTTTT.

The V gene is TRBV5-1, the J gene TRBJ1-1; 8 bases agree with TRBD1. There are 14 residues in the CDR3. Germline assignment: CDR1 SGHRS and CDR2 YFSETQ. V lost 4 bases, J lost 5 bases, and 7 bases stayed unmatched. The CDR3 DNA reads TGCGCCAGCAGCCCGCAGGGGGCAGGGACTGAAGCTTTCTTT. As protein: CASSPQGAGTEAFF.

The gene calls are TRBV24-1 and TRBJ1-5; 8 nucleotides line up with TRBD1. CDR1 and CDR2 from the germline V gene are KGHDR and SFDVKD. The ends lost 4 bases at V and 0 bases at J; junction bases unmatched: 4. CDR3 length equals 16 residues. CDR3 protein: CATSDPTGGSNQPQHF. The CDR3 DNA follows: TGTGCCACCAGTGACCCCACAGGGGGTAGCAATCAGCCCCAGCATTTT.

The chain links TRBV4-1 to TRBJ2-7, with 8 bases fitting TRBD2. The CDR3 sequence is 17 residues long. V lost 5 bases to trimming and J lost 1 base; unmatched junction nucleotides: 13. Germline V CDR1 and CDR2: MGHRA, YSYEKL. CDR3 sequence reads: CASSSRGGAEGSYEQYF. CDR3 DNA: TGCGCCAGCAGCAGTCGGGGGGGCGCAGAAGGGTCCTACGAGCAGTACTTC.

V is TRBV11-2 and J is TRBJ2-7; 9 bases fit TRBD2. Germline V lookup: CDR1 SGHAT, CDR2 FQNNGV. This CDR3 is 15 amino acids long. V lost 1 base, J lost 3 bases, and 4 bases stayed unmatched. The CDR3 DNA follows: TGTGCCAGCAGCTTAGGCGCGGGAGGGTTCTACGAGCAGTACTTC. Translating it yields CASSLGAGGFYEQYF.

The V and J genes are TRBV15 and TRBJ2-5; 13 bases are a match to TRBD2. V lost 0 bases and J lost 3; bases outside the gene matches: 13. CDR3 length: 20 amino acids. From germline, CDR1 is LNHNV and CDR2 YYDKDF (reference sequence). CDR3 sequence (DNA): TGTGCCACCAGCAGAGATCCGCCCGGACTAGCGGGAGAAGTGGAAGAGACCCAGTACTTC. Its translation: CATSRDPPGLAGEVEETQYF.

The V call is TRBV19, the J call TRBJ1-6, with 9 positions matching TRBD1. Germline V gene sequence: CDR1 LNHDA, CDR2 SQIVND (reference sequence). V lost 7 bases and J lost 7; bases outside the gene matches: 14. The CDR3 spans 17 residues. The CDR3 sequence is CASNALITGTGNSPLHF. The CDR3 DNA follows: TGTGCCAGTAACGCCCTCATAACCGGGACAGGGAATTCACCCCTCCACTTT.

The chain uses TRBV5-6 and TRBJ2-1, with D perhaps TRBD2 (7 bases). V lost 5 bases and J 14 bases, leaving 20 bases between the germline ends. Germline values: CDR1 SGHDT, CDR2 YYEEEE. The CDR3 sequence is 13 residues long. The CDR3 protein is CASRAGQTAGEFF. The CDR3 nucleotides are TGTGCCAGCAGAGCTGGACAGACCGCGGGGGAGTTCTTC.

The chain links TRBV7-2 to TRBJ1-5; 8 nucleotides agree with TRBD1. This CDR3 comprises 15 residues. Germline V lookup: CDR1 SGHTA, CDR2 FQGNSA. Trimming at V came to 4 bases and at J to 4 bases, leaving 6 bases not matched to a gene. CDR3 sequence: CASSSDRVTNQPQHF. DNA of the CDR3: TGTGCCAGCAGCTCGGACAGGGTAACTAATCAGCCCCAGCATTTT.

J is TRBJ2-1 and V is TRBV7-2, with D possibly matching TRBD2 (5 bases). Trimming took 5 bases from V and 10 from J, leaving 12 bases between them. The CDR3 runs to 12 residues. From germline, CDR1 is SGHTA and CDR2 FQGNSA. The CDR3 DNA reads as TGTGCCAGCAGCCCACCCGGACTCGAGCAGTTCTTC. Residues: CASSPPGLEQFF.